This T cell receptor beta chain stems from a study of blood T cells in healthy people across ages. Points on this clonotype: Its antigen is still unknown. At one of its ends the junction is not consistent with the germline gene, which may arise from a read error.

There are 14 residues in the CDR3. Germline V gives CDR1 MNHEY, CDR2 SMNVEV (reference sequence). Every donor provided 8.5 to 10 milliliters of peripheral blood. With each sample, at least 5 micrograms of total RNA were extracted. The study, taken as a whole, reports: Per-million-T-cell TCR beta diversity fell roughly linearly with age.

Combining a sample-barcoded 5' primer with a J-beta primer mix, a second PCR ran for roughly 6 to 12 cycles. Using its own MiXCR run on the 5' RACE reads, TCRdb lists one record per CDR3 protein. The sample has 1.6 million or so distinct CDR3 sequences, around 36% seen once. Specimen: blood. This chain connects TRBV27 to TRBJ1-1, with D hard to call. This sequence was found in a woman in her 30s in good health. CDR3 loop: CASSSAYLNAEAFF. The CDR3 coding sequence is TGTGCCAGCAGCTCTGCGTACCTGAACGCTGAAGCTTTCTTT.